The clone carrying this T cell receptor beta chain was picked up a small number of times. The sample comes from a study of cytomegalovirus exposure and HLA in healthy donors. PCR primers comprised 60 Vbeta and 13 Jbeta primers. Using immunoSEQ multiplex PCR, the repertoire was profiled, and TCRdb retains in-frame clones only, with some absent. The repertoire has under 200,000 clones, 55% to 70% of them found once; the top ten carry 2.8%. The TCR comes from a middle-aged woman in good health and CMV-seropositive. Sequencing used PBMCs.

CDR3 in DNA: TGTGCCAGCTCACAAGGACAGGTTTTCTCTGGGGCCAACGTCCTGACTTTC. Its protein product is CASSQGQVFSGANVLTF. V usage is TRBV18 and J usage is TRBJ2-6; 7 bases are a match to TRBD1. The CDR3 runs to 17 residues. The trim removed 4 bases at V and 0 bases at J, leaving 6 bases unmatched. Germline V gene lookup returns CDR1 KGHSH and CDR2 LQKENI.